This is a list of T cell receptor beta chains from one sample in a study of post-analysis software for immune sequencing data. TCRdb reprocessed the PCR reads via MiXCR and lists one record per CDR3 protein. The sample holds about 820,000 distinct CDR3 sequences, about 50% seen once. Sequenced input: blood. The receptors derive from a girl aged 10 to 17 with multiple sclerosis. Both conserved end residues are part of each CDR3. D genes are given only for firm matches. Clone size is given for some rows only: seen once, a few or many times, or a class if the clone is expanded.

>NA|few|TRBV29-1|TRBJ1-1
CSVDWTENTEAFF
TGCAGCGTTGATTGGACAGAGAACACTGAAGCTTTCTTT
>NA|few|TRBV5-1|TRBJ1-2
CASRPDRERYGYTF
TGCGCCAGCAGACCGGACAGAGAGAGATATGGCTACACCTTC
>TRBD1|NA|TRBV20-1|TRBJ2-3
CSADRASTDTQYF
TGCAGTGCCGACAGGGCAAGCACAGATACGCAGTATTTT
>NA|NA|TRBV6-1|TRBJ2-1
CASSENPPNEQFF
TGTGCCAGCAGTGAAAATCCCCCTAATGAGCAGTTCTTC
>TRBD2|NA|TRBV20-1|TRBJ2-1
CSAPGGARAEQFF
TGCAGTGCTCCCGGGGGGGCCAGGGCGGAGCAGTTCTTC
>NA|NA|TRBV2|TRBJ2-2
CASSTTGKELFF
TGTGCCAGCAGTACAACAGGGAAAGAGCTGTTTTTT
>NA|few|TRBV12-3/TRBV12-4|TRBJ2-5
CASSVDGVSETQYF
TGTGCCAGCAGTGTCGATGGGGTTTCTGAGACCCAGTACTTC
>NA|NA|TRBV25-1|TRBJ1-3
CASSLGVEGNTIYF
TGTGCCAGCAGCCTGGGGGTAGAAGGAAACACCATATATTTT
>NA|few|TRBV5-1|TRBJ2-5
CASSSSGTGETQYF
TGCGCCAGCAGCTCCTCCGGGACTGGAGAGACCCAGTACTTC
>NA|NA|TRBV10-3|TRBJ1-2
CAISGQPPGDVGYTF
TGTGCCATCAGTGGGCAACCCCCCGGGGATGTGGGCTACACCTTC
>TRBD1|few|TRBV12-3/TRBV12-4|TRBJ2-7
CASSSPQTGSYEQYF
TGTGCCAGCAGTTCCCCCCAGACAGGGTCCTACGAGCAGTACTTC
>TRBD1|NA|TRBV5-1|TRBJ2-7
CASSSRQGRYEQYF
TGCGCCAGCAGCTCGAGACAGGGCAGGTACGAGCAGTACTTC
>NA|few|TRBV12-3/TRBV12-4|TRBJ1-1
CASTVSERTEAFF
TGTGCCAGCACCGTTTCCGAGAGAACTGAAGCTTTCTTT
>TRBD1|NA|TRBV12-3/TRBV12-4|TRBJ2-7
CASRPGTDRYEQYF
TGTGCCAGCAGACCCGGGACAGACCGCTACGAGCAGTACTTC
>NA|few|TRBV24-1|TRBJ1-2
CATSDKREDGYTF
TGTGCCACCAGTGACAAAAGGGAAGATGGCTACACCTTC
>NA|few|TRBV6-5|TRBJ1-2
CASSYSLTGGNYGYTF
TGTGCCAGCAGTTACTCGTTGACCGGGGGTAACTATGGCTACACCTTC
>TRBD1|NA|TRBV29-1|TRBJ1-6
CSVVGQGHNSPLHF
TGCAGCGTTGTGGGACAGGGGCATAATTCACCCCTCCACTTT
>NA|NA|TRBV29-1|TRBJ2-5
CSLKPTGQETQYF
TGCAGCCTCAAACCCACAGGGCAAGAGACCCAGTACTTC
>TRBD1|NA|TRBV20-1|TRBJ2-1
CRARTDRAEQFF
TGCAGGGCTAGAACCGACAGGGCTGAGCAGTTCTTC
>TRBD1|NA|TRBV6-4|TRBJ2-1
CASSDSQGARYNEQFF
TGTGCCAGCAGTGACTCGCAGGGGGCGAGGTACAATGAGCAGTTCTTC
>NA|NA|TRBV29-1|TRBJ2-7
CSVEDTDRPNSYEQYF
TGCAGCGTTGAAGACACTGACAGGCCTAATTCCTACGAGCAGTACTTC
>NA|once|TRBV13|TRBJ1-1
CASTLWPGNTEAFF
TGTGCCAGCACCCTGTGGCCGGGGAACACTGAAGCTTTCTTT
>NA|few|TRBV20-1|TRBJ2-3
CSAPGSTDTQYF
TGCAGTGCTCCGGGGAGCACAGATACGCAGTATTTT
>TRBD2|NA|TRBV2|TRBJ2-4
CASSEGTSGRLPGIQYF
TGTGCCAGCAGTGAAGGGACTAGCGGGAGGCTCCCGGGCATTCAGTACTTC
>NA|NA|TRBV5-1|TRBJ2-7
CASSWQYWDEQYF
TGCGCCAGCAGCTGGCAGTATTGGGACGAGCAGTACTTC
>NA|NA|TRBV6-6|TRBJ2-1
CASVPGDGPRSYNEQFF
TGTGCCAGCGTTCCTGGAGACGGACCCCGCTCCTACAATGAGCAGTTCTTC
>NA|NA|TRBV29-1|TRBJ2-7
CSVGTTTYEQYF
TGCAGCGTTGGTACAACGACCTACGAGCAGTACTTC
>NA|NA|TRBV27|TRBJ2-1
CASSLSVEGNEQFF
TGTGCCAGCAGTTTATCGGTAGAAGGGAATGAGCAGTTCTTC
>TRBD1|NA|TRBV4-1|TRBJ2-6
CASSQGGLDRWSSGANVLTF
TGCGCCAGCAGCCAAGGGGGCTTGGACAGGTGGAGCTCTGGGGCCAACGTCCTGACTTTC
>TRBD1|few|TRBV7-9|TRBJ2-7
CASSDGDRANYEQYF
TGTGCCAGCAGCGACGGGGACAGGGCCAACTACGAGCAGTACTTC
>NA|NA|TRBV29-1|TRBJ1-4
CSVERGGAEEKRFF
TGCAGCGTTGAACGGGGGGGCGCGGAAGAAAAACGGTTTTTT
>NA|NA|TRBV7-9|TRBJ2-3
CASSMGGVSTDTQYF
TGTGCCAGCAGTATGGGGGGAGTAAGCACAGATACGCAGTATTTT
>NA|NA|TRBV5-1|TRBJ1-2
CASSLAPGDNYGYTF
TGCGCCAGCAGCTTGGCCCCAGGAGACAACTATGGCTACACCTTC
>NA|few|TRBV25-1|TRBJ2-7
CASRPGDNRYEQYF
TGTGCCAGCAGACCGGGGGACAATCGATACGAGCAGTACTTC
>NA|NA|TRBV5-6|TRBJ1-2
CASSWGHSYGYTF
TGTGCCAGCAGCTGGGGACATTCCTATGGCTACACCTTC